The source of this T cell receptor (beta chain) is a study of T cells in Graves' hyperthyroidism and ophthalmopathy. The source material, RNA transcripts, was used to amplify TCR beta CDR3 regions. The HTBI set primed first-round TCR CDR3 RT-PCR. TCRdb used MiXCR to reprocess the multiplex PCR reads, holding one entry per CDR3 protein. The data show hundreds of thousands of distinct CDR3 sequences, around 15% seen once. Germline CDR1 reads SEHNR; CDR2 reads FQNEAQ (reference sequence). Trimming cost V 9 bases and J 5 bases, with 20 bases left between them. The CDR3 length is 15 residues. The rearrangement links TRBV7-9 to TRBJ2-1, with a possible D match to TRBD2 (7 bases). Sample: blood. The receptor was isolated from a woman aged 18-29 years with Graves' hyperthyroidism. CDR3: CASADSGAPDNEQFF. The CDR3 bases are TGTGCCAGTGCGGACAGCGGGGCCCCGGACAATGAGCAGTTCTTC.